One and the same sample provided the 18 T cell receptor beta chains below, sequenced in a study of T cell changes during pregnancy in multiple sclerosis. Profiling relied on immunoSEQ multiplex PCR, and the TCRdb table lists in-frame clones only, not all of them. The sample has around 60,000 clones, approximately 90% seen once; the top ten hold roughly 2.6%. The input for sequencing was peripheral blood, taken in the first trimester of pregnancy. The receptor source for this set is a female donor with multiple sclerosis, enrolled in a pregnancy study.

This chain joins TRBV7-2 and TRBJ2-1; 9 nucleotides align to TRBD1. V trimming: 3 bases; J trimming: 3 bases; junction bases outside the gene matches: 6. Germline loops: CDR1 SGHTA, CDR2 FQGNSA. There are 16 residues in the CDR3. This chain's CDR3 is CASSFGTGINYNEQFF. The CDR3, as DNA: TGTGCCAGCAGCTTCGGGACAGGGATAAACTACAATGAGCAGTTCTTC. The entire variable domain, with the rest obtained from reference TRBV7-2 and TRBJ2-1, is as follows: GAGVSQSPSNKVTEKGKDVELRCDPISGHTALYWYRQSLGQGLEFLIYFQGNSAPDKSGLPSDRFSAERTGGSVSTLTIQRTQQEDSAVYLCASSFGTGINYNEQFFGPGTRLTVL.

The chain links TRBV27 to TRBJ2-3; no clear D gene. Germline CDR1 is MNHEY and CDR2 is SMNVEV (reference sequence). The CDR3 is made up of 13 amino acids. The V end lost 1 base, the J end lost 3 bases, and 5 bases lay between the germline ends. Written as DNA, the CDR3 is TGTGCCAGCAGTTTATTTTATACAGATACGCAGTATTTT. This translates into CASSLFYTDTQYF.

A few counts support this clone. CDR3 sequence (DNA): TGTGCCAGCAGTTACAGGACAGGGGGTTCACCCCTCCACTTT. This gives the protein CASSYRTGGSPLHF. V usage is TRBV6-5 and J usage is TRBJ1-6; 10 positions agree with TRBD1. CDR3 size: 14 residues. Unmatched junction bases numbered 1, after V lost 2 bases and J lost 9 bases. Germline lookup yields CDR1 MNHEY and CDR2 SVGAGI.

The chain recombines TRBV6-5 with TRBJ2-7, with a tentative D call TRBD1 (5 bases). CDR3 size: 15 residues. V lost 0 bases and J 2 bases, leaving 11 bases between the germline ends. Germline V CDR1 and CDR2: MNHEY, SVGAGI. DNA of the CDR3: TGTGCCAGCAGTTACTCGGGGCAGGTCACCTACGAGCAGTACTTC. Amino acids: CASSYSGQVTYEQYF.

This chain links TRBV13 with TRBJ1-2; 7 positions agree with TRBD1. The V segment lost 4 bases and the J segment 3 bases; nucleotides outside the gene matches: 2. The germline gives CDR1 PRHDT, CDR2 FYEKMQ (reference sequence). CDR3 length: 13 residues. The CDR3 sequence: CASSSQGHYGYTF. DNA for the CDR3: TGTGCCAGCAGCTCACAGGGGCACTATGGCTACACCTTC. The whole variable domain, filled in from reference TRBV13 and TRBJ1-2, reads AAGVIQSPRHLIKEKRETATLKCYPIPRHDTVYWYQQGPGQDPQFLISFYEKMQSDKGSIPDRFSAQQFSDYHSELNMSSLELGDSALYFCASSSQGHYGYTFGSGTRLTVV.

The chain uses TRBV29-1 and TRBJ2-3; 9 bases are a match to TRBD1. There are 14 residues in the CDR3. V trimming: 8 bases; J trimming: 8 bases; junction bases outside the gene matches: 14. Germline V lookup: CDR1 SQVTM, CDR2 ANQGSEA. CDR3 in amino acids: CSIQSGTGSRTQYF. The CDR3 DNA is TGCAGCATCCAGTCCGGGACAGGGAGTCGTACGCAGTATTTT.

The V call is TRBV19, the J call TRBJ1-6, with a weak D call TRBD1 (5 bases). V lost 5 bases, J lost 7 bases, and 12 bases lay in between. Germline CDR1 and CDR2: LNHDA and SQIVND (reference sequence). The CDR3 is 14 amino acids. The CDR3 loop reads CASSSRVGNSPLHF. In DNA, the CDR3 is TGTGCCAGTAGTTCCAGGGTCGGGAATTCACCCCTCCACTTT. Variable domain in full (rest from reference TRBV19 and TRBJ1-6): DGGITQSPKYLFRKEGQNVTLSCEQNLNHDAMYWYRQDPGQGLRLIYYSQIVNDFQKGDIAEGYSVSREKKESFPLTVTSAQKNPTAFYLCASSSRVGNSPLHFGNGTRLTVT.

The V gene is TRBV2, the J gene TRBJ1-3; possible D gene TRBD1, 5 bases. This CDR3 has 15 amino acids. Germline CDR1 is SNHLY and CDR2 is FYNNEI. V lost 2 bases and J 4 bases, leaving 12 bases between the germline ends. The CDR3 nucleotides are TGTGCCAGCAGTGAATCCAGGGTCTCCGGAAACACCATATATTTT. This encodes CASSESRVSGNTIYF.

V usage is TRBV21-1 and J usage is TRBJ1-4; the D call TRBD1 from the table was never checked on the DNA. TRBV21-1 is tagged as a pseudogene. There are 15 residues in the CDR3. The CDR3 sequence: CASSRQVPRGEKLFF. CDR3 bases: TGTGCCAGCAGCCGACAGGTCCCGAGGGGTGAAAAACTGTTTTTT.

This rearrangement joins TRBV27 to TRBJ1-5; D possibly corresponds to TRBD1 (5 bases). Germline V gene lookup returns CDR1 MNHEY and CDR2 SMNVEV (reference sequence). This CDR3 has 15 amino acids. Trimming took 1 base from V and 1 from J, leaving 8 bases between them. In DNA form, the CDR3 reads TGTGCCAGCAGTTTATTCCGGGGGAGCAATCAGCCCCAGCATTTT. It translates to CASSLFRGSNQPQHF.

V is TRBV5-1 and J is TRBJ2-1; 11 positions agree with TRBD1. Germline V gives CDR1 SGHRS, CDR2 YFSETQ. After removal of 3 bases from V and 4 bases from J, the junction contained 6 bases not matched to a gene. This CDR3 has 16 residues. DNA for the CDR3: TGCGCCAGCAGCTCGGGGGGGACAGGGGGATACAATGAGCAGTTCTTC. Protein: CASSSGGTGGYNEQFF.

In its sample, this clone was seen once. This chain connects TRBV5-4 to TRBJ1-4; tentative D call: TRBD1 (5 bases). Germline CDR1 SGHNT, CDR2 YYREEE (reference sequence). The CDR3 spans 15 residues. Trimming stripped 0 bases from V and 7 bases from J, with 13 bases between. The CDR3 coding sequence is TGTGCCAGCAGCTTGGCAGGGCAGGGCTTTGAAAAACTGTTTTTT. It specifies CASSLAGQGFEKLFF.

This chain uses TRBV6-4 with TRBJ2-7; no clear D. V lost 8 bases and J 5 bases, leaving 10 bases between the germline ends. This CDR3 is built from 11 residues. Looked up from germline, CDR1 is MRHNA and CDR2 is SNTAGT. CDR3 protein: CASPRSHEQYF. The CDR3 coding sequence is TGTGCCAGCCCGAGGAGCCACGAGCAGTACTTC.

The chain employs TRBV14 and TRBJ2-1; D ambiguous. V was pared by 3 bases and J by 4 bases, with 7 bases between. The CDR3 has 13 residues. CDR1 and CDR2 (germline): SGHDN, FVKESK. CDR3 bases: TGTGCCAGCAGCCAGACAAATTACAATGAGCAGTTCTTC. It yields the protein CASSQTNYNEQFF.

The rearrangement links TRBV7-2 to TRBJ1-1; no definite D call. The CDR3 sequence is 13 residues long. Trimming pared 1 base from V and 1 base from J, leaving 4 bases between. Germline V gene sequence: CDR1 SGHTA, CDR2 FQGNSA. CDR3 coding DNA: TGTGCCAGCAGCTTAGGTCAGAACACTGAAGCTTTCTTT. It is translated as CASSLGQNTEAFF. Combining the CDR3 with reference TRBV7-2 and TRBJ1-1 gives the whole variable domain GAGVSQSPSNKVTEKGKDVELRCDPISGHTALYWYRQSLGQGLEFLIYFQGNSAPDKSGLPSDRFSAERTGGSVSTLTIQRTQQEDSAVYLCASSLGQNTEAFFGQGTRLTVV.

This chain joins TRBV13 and TRBJ1-1; D unresolved. The CDR3 runs to 15 residues. Deletions cut 0 bases from V and 3 bases from J, with 11 bases between. Germline CDR1 and CDR2: PRHDT and FYEKMQ (reference sequence). CDR3 loop: CASSLGVYRYTEAFF. The CDR3 coding sequence is TGTGCCAGCAGCTTAGGAGTCTACCGATACACTGAAGCTTTCTTT.

This clone has more than one count but fewer than ten. V and J are TRBV7-2 and TRBJ2-3; TRBD1 matches 8 bases. The CDR3 has 15 residues. V dropped 5 bases and J dropped 4; count of bases not matched to a gene: 8. CDR1 is SGHTA, CDR2 FQGNSA, per germline. The CDR3 here is CASSVDRVSSDTQYF. As DNA, the CDR3 is TGTGCCAGCAGCGTGGACAGGGTGTCCTCAGATACGCAGTATTTT.

This chain connects TRBV7-2 to TRBJ2-5; TRBD2 might be the D (6 bases). Trimming left V 3 bases short and J 1 base short, with 12 bases between. The CDR3 sequence is 15 residues long. Germline CDR1 and CDR2: SGHTA and FQGNSA. The chain's CDR3 is CASSFNGGSQETQYF. CDR3 sequence (DNA): TGTGCCAGCAGCTTTAATGGGGGGAGCCAAGAGACCCAGTACTTC.